This TCR beta chain was captured in a study of cytomegalovirus exposure and HLA in healthy donors. The PCR used 60 Vbeta and 13 Jbeta primers. Libraries were prepared by immunoSEQ multiplex PCR; TCRdb keeps only in-frame clonotypes and omits some of them. The ten top clones account for approximately 0.88%, within a sample of 130,000 to 150,000 clones. J gave up 5 bases and V 3 bases, and 10 bases lay outside the gene matches. CDR3 length: 15 residues. CDR1 is SGHNT, CDR2 YYREEE, per germline (reference sequence). The source of this sequence is a male donor in good health and CMV-seronegative. This sequence joins TRBV5-4 and TRBJ1-1, with 7 bases identical to TRBD1. The material sequenced was PBMCs. DNA for the CDR3: TGTGCCAGCAGCTCTGGTAGGGGGCGAGATACTGAAGCTTTCTTT. It is translated as CASSSGRGRDTEAFF.